The present TCR beta chain was sequenced within a study of T cells in Graves' hyperthyroidism and ophthalmopathy. With V trimmed by 7 bases and J by 8 bases, 7 bases remained unmatched. Per germline, CDR1 LNHNV and CDR2 YYDKDF (reference sequence). This CDR3 is 14 amino acids long. TCR beta CDR3 regions were amplified from RNA transcripts. TCR CDR3 regions were first amplified by RT-PCR with HTBI primers. TCRdb ran MiXCR on the multiplex PCR reads and lists one entry per CDR3 protein. The table includes a few hundred thousand distinct CDR3 sequences, more than 12% detected once. This clonotype was picked up a small number of times.

The receptor comes from a woman aged 25 to 45 with Graves' ophthalmopathy. Sequencing used blood. The rearrangement links TRBV15 to TRBJ1-4; 10 nucleotides line up with TRBD1. Here the CDR3 DNA reads TGTGCCACCACCCTAAGGACAGGGGGAGAAAAACTGTTTTTT. It encodes CATTLRTGGEKLFF.